This T cell receptor beta chain emerged from a study of cytotoxic CD8 clonotypes in ibrutinib-treated CLL (dated by TCRdb to about 2021). In terms of the full investigation: The cohort included around 15 treatment-naive and roughly 10 relapsed/refractory patients; some 18 were IGHV unmutated. Partial responses were observed in 24 patients and complete responses in 2; after a median follow-up of around 68 months, remission was maintained in some 14 patients and progression was observed in some twelve. Response samples were taken after a median of 12 months on treatment, ranging from about 6 to 36 months. On average, each sample had about 250,000 productive templates and tens of thousands of productive rearrangements. Of the 85 to 95 participants in the trial, approximately 25 had longitudinal samples available. Cryopreserved peripheral blood mononuclear cells were obtained prior to treatment, at the time of response, and at either disease progression or sustained remission. Every sample from remission and from progressive disease was obtained while the patients were still on ibrutinib. The study at large found these results: Clonality rose at ibrutinib response, remained stable during sustained remission, and dropped back toward baseline at progression. Sampling times were not matched between sustained-remission and progressing patients, and lymph node repertoires were not studied. Public clonotypes were rare and either contracted or stayed stable during treatment, and the rise in clonality at ibrutinib response reflected the expansion of private clonotypes. Baseline clonality exceeded that of age-matched healthy donors and correlated strongly with circulating CD8+ T-cell counts.

The time point label of this sample denotes: 12 months on ibrutinib. For TCR beta library preparation, around 1.8 micrograms of genomic DNA were extracted from the cryopreserved PBMCs. Longitudinal blood samples from CLL patients receiving ibrutinib monotherapy were subjected to high-throughput TCR beta sequencing. The patients were enrolled in a single-center, open-label phase 2 trial of ibrutinib monotherapy. V sheds 2 bases and J sheds 3 bases, leaving 11 bases between their ends. As encoded in the germline V gene, CDR1 is SGHRS while CDR2 is YFSETQ. Counted from cysteine to phenylalanine, this CDR3 has 14 amino acids. Only CDR3 DNA remains: 42 bases, in frame from the first base. The goal of deep resolution MiSeq sequencing was a depth between 1 in 1 million and 1 in 200,000 T cells, and coverage averaged 10x per clonotype. The immunoSEQ hsTCRB Kit was used to generate the TCR beta libraries. The paper's processing steps were these. The data were analyzed with ImmunoSEQ Analyzer and ImmunoSEQ Data Assistant, and V, D and J gene assignments followed IMGT definitions. Clonality, with values ranging from 0 to 1, was calculated as one minus the normalized Shannon entropy of productive rearrangement frequencies. Only overrepresented clonotypes making up at least 0.05% of each patient's repertoire were included in the public clonotype analysis. About twelve age-matched healthy donor repertoires from immuneACCESS were used as controls for clonality. TCRdb provides this immuneACCESS table in a form limited to in-frame rearrangements. Some clones are lacking; in checked studies, under half of them reflect an unresolved V gene, and why the rest are absent is not known. That table supplies the V and J calls and clone size; D and trimming were determined from the DNA. The sample includes 60,000 to 70,000 clones, with 45% to 65% observed a single time. The top ten hold 14% to 15% of the sample.

There are a few counts of this clone. No cognate antigen has been identified for it. No clone much larger than this one lies a single base away; base qualities are absent. In this chain, TRBV5-1 is recombined with TRBJ1-1; matching of 6 bases hints at TRBD1 as the D gene. This material consisted of PBMCs, taken after 12 months of ibrutinib treatment. This TCR derives from a human donor with chronic lymphocytic leukemia. Here the CDR3 is given as CASSLTGSYTEAFF. The sequenced DNA is TGCGCCAGCAGCTTAACAGGGAGTTACACTGAAGCTTTCTTT.